This entry lists 23 T cell receptor beta chains sequenced from one sample in a study of blood T cell repertoires in COVID-19. Measured with immunoSEQ multiplex PCR; TCRdb has only the in-frame clones, and not every one. This sample has about 170,000 clones, with 90% to 95% found just once. The sequenced sample was peripheral blood. The receptors here all came from a woman between 50 and 59 years old with acute or convalescent COVID-19.

The J gene is TRBJ2-5, the V gene TRBV20-1, with TRBD2 as a possible D gene (6 bases). From germline, CDR1 is DFQATT and CDR2 SNEGSKA (reference sequence). The length of the CDR3 is 12 residues. Deletions cut 6 bases from V and 5 bases from J, with 13 bases between. The CDR3 nucleotides read TGCAGTGCCAGTGGGGACTTCGAGACCCAGTACTTC. It codes for CSASGDFETQYF.

The CDR3 protein is CASSYTTGVGGYTF. The CDR3 DNA follows: TGTGCCAGCAGTTACACGACAGGGGTTGGCGGCTACACCTTC. The chain has TRBV6-6 and TRBJ1-2; 8 bases agree with TRBD1. The CDR3 runs 14 residues. After removal of 2 bases from V and 8 bases from J, the junction contained 7 bases not matched to a gene. Germline V CDR1 and CDR2: MNHNY, SVGAGI (reference sequence).

This clone appeared a single time. The rearrangement links TRBV11-2 to TRBJ2-7; perhaps TRBD2 as D (5 bases). Trimming pared 4 bases from V and 7 bases from J, leaving 11 bases between. This CDR3 has 12 residues. In germline, CDR1 is SGHAT, CDR2 FQNNGV. In DNA form, the CDR3 reads TGTGCCAGCAGCTCCCCTTCGGGGGAGCAGTACTTC. This sequence encodes CASSSPSGEQYF.

In its sample, this clone was seen once. The rearrangement joins TRBV29-1 to TRBJ1-1; D remains ambiguous. V lost 7 bases to trimming and J lost 1 base, with 4 bases between them. The CDR3 contains 10 residues. The germline gives CDR1 SQVTM, CDR2 ANQGSEA. The CDR3, as DNA: TGCAGCGGCGGGAACACTGAAGCTTTCTTT. Its translation: CSGGNTEAFF.

This clone was observed once. The chain joins TRBV27 to TRBJ2-1, with 7 bases identical to TRBD2. The CDR3 is 14 residues long. Germline trimming cut 2 bases from V and 9 bases from J; bases unmatched to any gene: 7. Germline V gene lookup returns CDR1 MNHEY and CDR2 SMNVEV (reference sequence). This chain's CDR3 is CASSLEASGAEQFF. The CDR3 nucleotides read TGTGCCAGCAGTTTAGAAGCGAGCGGGGCTGAGCAGTTCTTC.

The chain uses TRBV6-5 and TRBJ1-6, with D uncertain. Deletions cut 0 bases from V and 7 bases from J, with 7 bases between. In germline, CDR1 is MNHEY, CDR2 SVGAGI. The CDR3 contains 14 residues. CDR3 amino acids: CASSYSEGNSPLHF. The CDR3 bases are TGTGCCAGCAGTTACTCCGAGGGAAATTCACCCCTCCACTTT.

V usage is TRBV29-1 and J usage is TRBJ2-1; D might be TRBD2 (6 bases). The length of the CDR3 is 15 residues. Germline CDR1 is SQVTM and CDR2 is ANQGSEA. Trimming removed 3 bases from V and 7 bases from J, with 19 bases in between. The CDR3: CSVESPGLRKNEQFF. CDR3 nucleotides: TGCAGCGTTGAGTCACCGGGACTCAGGAAAAATGAGCAGTTCTTC.

This clone was seen ten or more times. This chain connects TRBV30 to TRBJ2-2; possibly TRBD2 for D (5 bases). The CDR3 contains 13 residues. The V and J ends lost 0 bases and 3 bases respectively, with 5 bases between them. CDR1 is GTSNPN and CDR2 is SVGIG in the germline V gene (reference sequence). CDR3 protein: CAWSVGDTGELFF. For the CDR3, the DNA is TGTGCCTGGAGTGTGGGAGACACCGGGGAGCTGTTTTTT.

The rearrangement links TRBV30 to TRBJ2-7, with D maybe TRBD1 (6 bases). The ends were cut back, 0 bases at V and 7 bases at J, with 19 bases in the middle. CDR1 and CDR2 (germline): GTSNPN, SVGIG (reference sequence). This CDR3 has 15 residues. The DNA for the CDR3 is TGTGCCTGGAGTGTAAAGTTTATAGGGGGTGAGGAGCAGTACTTC. Translated, it gives CAWSVKFIGGEEQYF.

The chain is built from TRBV9 and TRBJ2-2; the match to TRBD1 covers 7 bases. Germline CDR1 SGDLS, CDR2 YYNGEE. V shed 0 bases, J shed 6 bases, and the junction held 11 bases outside the gene matches. The CDR3 is made up of 17 amino acids. For the CDR3, the DNA is TGTGCCAGCAGCGTAGCCCCATTGGACAGGTCGTCCGGGGAGCTGTTTTTT. This gives the protein CASSVAPLDRSSGELFF.

This chain uses TRBV6-5 with TRBJ1-1, with a possible D match to TRBD1 (6 bases). The CDR3 extends over 11 amino acids. Germline V gene lookup returns CDR1 MNHEY and CDR2 SVGAGI. V shed 5 bases and J shed 7 bases, with 8 bases lying between them. The CDR3 protein is CASSRGGEAFF. For the CDR3, the DNA is TGTGCCAGCAGTCGAGGGGGTGAAGCTTTCTTT.

The chain uses TRBV28 and TRBJ1-1; no definite D call. The germline V and J ends were trimmed by 7 bases and 1 base, with 13 bases remaining between them. The CDR3 covers 14 residues. The germline CDR1 and CDR2 sequences are MDHEN and SYDVKM. CDR3: CASTHRRGNTEAFF. The CDR3, as DNA: TGTGCCAGCACCCATCGACGGGGGAACACTGAAGCTTTCTTT.

The gene calls are TRBV9 and TRBJ1-2, with a possible D match to TRBD1 (5 bases). Trimming took 0 bases from V and 6 from J, leaving 9 bases between them. The length of the CDR3 is 13 residues. Germline V gene data show CDR1 as SGDLS and CDR2 as YYNGEE. The CDR3 spells CASSVVEGNGYTF. The CDR3 DNA reads as TGTGCCAGCAGCGTAGTGGAGGGGAATGGCTACACCTTC.

The genes are TRBV3-1 (or the pseudogene TRBV3-2) and TRBJ1-2; 11 positions match TRBD1. The ends lost 3 bases at V and 8 bases at J; junction bases unmatched: 2. Germline CDR1 and CDR2: LGHDT and YNNKEL (reference sequence). This CDR3 has 13 amino acids. This CDR3 is CASSHGDRGGYTF. DNA of the CDR3: TGTGCCAGCAGCCATGGGGACAGGGGGGGCTACACCTTC.

This clone has a single count. The chain links TRBV19 to TRBJ1-5, with D tentatively TRBD1 (5 bases). The CDR3 totals 16 residues. V lost 3 bases to trimming and J lost 1 base, with 13 bases between them. Per the germline V gene, CDR1 is LNHDA and CDR2 is SQIVND (reference sequence). As DNA, the CDR3 is TGTGCCAGTAGTATCGCGTTGGGGCCGAGCAATCAGCCCCAGCATTTT. This encodes CASSIALGPSNQPQHF.

This sequence joins TRBV7-8 and TRBJ2-1; 14 bases are shared with TRBD2. CDR3 length: 15 residues. The ends lost 5 bases at V and 6 bases at J; junction bases unmatched: 3. CDR1 SGHVS and CDR2 FQNEAQ come from the germline V gene. CDR3 coding DNA: TGTGCCAGCAGCATGACTAGCGGGAGGGCCAATGAGCAGTTCTTC. Translated, it gives CASSMTSGRANEQFF.

This rearrangement joins TRBV12-3 or TRBV12-4 to TRBJ1-1; D ambiguous. Trimming took off 6 bases at V and 10 bases at J, with 12 bases between the two ends. The CDR3 has 11 amino acids. CDR3 amino acids: CASRPGSLAFF. DNA of the CDR3: TGTGCCAGCAGGCCGGGTTCTTTAGCTTTCTTT.

J is TRBJ1-2 and V is TRBV19; possible D gene TRBD1, 6 bases. The CDR3 runs 16 residues. With 5 bases removed from V and 2 bases from J, the gap between germline ends came to 18 bases. The germline CDR1 and CDR2 sequences are LNHDA and SQIVND (reference sequence). The DNA of the CDR3 is TGTGCCAGTAGTCCGGACGGGGGGGGCGCGAACTATGGCTACACCTTC. It specifies CASSPDGGGANYGYTF.

This clone was detected once. The genes are TRBV30 and TRBJ1-3, with 8 bases aligning to TRBD1. The CDR3 loop spans 13 amino acids. The germline gives CDR1 GTSNPN, CDR2 SVGIG (reference sequence). V lost 3 bases to trimming and J lost 4 bases; unmatched junction nucleotides: 2. CDR3: CAWSGQGGNTIYF. CDR3 nucleotide sequence: TGTGCCTGGAGCGGACAGGGAGGAAACACCATATATTTT.

The gene calls are TRBV6-1 and TRBJ2-7, with a possible D match to TRBD1 (5 bases). Between the trimmed V and J ends, which lost 2 bases and 0 bases, there was a span of 11 bases. The CDR3 contains 15 residues. Germline loops: CDR1 MNHNS, CDR2 SASEGT. The CDR3 bases are TGTGCCAGCAGTGAAAGAACAGACAGCTCCTACGAGCAGTACTTC. This translates into CASSERTDSSYEQYF.

The rearrangement links TRBV11-2 to TRBJ1-1; possible D gene TRBD1, 5 bases. The germline V gene has CDR1 SGHAT and CDR2 FQNNGV. This CDR3 region has 16 residues. V gave up 1 base and J gave up 0 bases, with 12 bases separating them. CDR3 region: CASSLAGRDMNTEAFF. CDR3 DNA sequence: TGTGCCAGCAGCTTAGCGGGCAGGGATATGAACACTGAAGCTTTCTTT. Full variable domain (outside the CDR3, taken from reference TRBV11-2 and TRBJ1-1): EAGVAQSPRYKIIEKRQSVAFWCNPISGHATLYWYQQILGQGPKLLIQFQNNGVVDDSQLPKDRFSAERLKGVDSTLKIQPAKLEDSAVYLCASSLAGRDMNTEAFFGQGTRLTVV.

The V gene is TRBV18, the J gene TRBJ1-1; 9 bases are shared with TRBD1. The ends lost 2 bases at V and 1 base at J; junction bases unmatched: 2. The CDR3 consists of 15 residues. Germline CDR1 KGHSH, CDR2 LQKENI. CDR3 region: CASSPSQGANTEAFF. In DNA, the CDR3 is TGTGCCAGCTCACCATCACAGGGGGCGAACACTGAAGCTTTCTTT.

V and J are TRBV7-8 and TRBJ2-1; possible D gene TRBD2, 6 bases. The CDR3 has 12 amino acids. The V gene lost 3 bases and the J gene lost 9 bases, with 9 bases spanning the gap. Germline V gene data show CDR1 as SGHVS and CDR2 as FQNEAQ. This chain's CDR3 is CASSFVGGEQFF. In DNA, the CDR3 is TGTGCCAGCAGCTTTGTCGGGGGTGAGCAGTTCTTC.